This T cell receptor (beta chain) was captured by sequencing in a study of T cell repertoires in cytomegalovirus infection. TCRdb itself ran the reads through MiXCR, one entry per CDR3 protein. The repertoire holds some 62,000 distinct CDR3 sequences, with over 20% as singletons. This CDR3 contains 13 residues. Germline assignment: CDR1 SEHNR and CDR2 FQNEAQ (reference sequence). The V end lost 5 bases, the J end lost 1 base, and 9 bases lay between the germline ends. This clonotype was detected a few times. Antigen unknown. This sample comprised CD8+ T cells from cultured PBMCs, obtained from culture after CMV antigen stimulation. The genes are TRBV7-9 and TRBJ2-7; either TRBD1 or TRBD2 may fit D (5 bases each). The TCR sequence derives from a human donor in good health (CMV status not recorded). Some clones in this sample may be carry-over from other donors' samples. CDR3 sequence (DNA): TGTGCCAGCAGCGGGGGACGGTCCTACGAGCAGTACTTC. Protein: CASSGGRSYEQYF.